Listed below are T cell receptor beta chains from one sample, sequenced in a study of T cells in Graves' hyperthyroidism and ophthalmopathy. TCRdb reanalysed the multiplex PCR reads using MiXCR and keeps one entry per CDR3 protein. Here the sample spans about 420,000 distinct CDR3 sequences, roughly 13% being singletons. The sample was blood. The source of these receptors is a woman under 30 with Graves' hyperthyroidism. CDR3s include the opening cysteine and the closing phenylalanine or tryptophan. D genes are given only for firm matches. The size of a clone is reported for some rows only, either as once, few or many, or as a class for expanded clones.

V gene	J gene	D gene	clone size	CDR3 protein	CDR3 DNA
TRBV4-3	TRBJ1-1	NA	few	CASSQGGGALNTEAFF	TGCGCCAGCAGCCAAGGCGGAGGGGCCCTGAACACTGAAGCTTTCTTT
TRBV5-1	TRBJ1-5	TRBD1	many	CASSLTGGWNQPQHF	TGCGCCAGCAGCCTAACAGGGGGTTGGAATCAGCCCCAGCATTTT
TRBV28	TRBJ2-7	TRBD2	few	CASSSGLAGGPYEQYF	TGTGCCAGCAGTTCGGGACTAGCGGGAGGACCCTACGAGCAGTACTTC
TRBV28	TRBJ2-1	NA	NA	CASSLYRRSSYNEQFF	TGTGCCAGCAGTTTATATCGGAGGAGCTCCTACAATGAGCAGTTCTTC
TRBV6-1	TRBJ2-1	TRBD1	few	CASSPMGQGSYNEQFF	TGTGCCAGCAGTCCGATGGGACAGGGGTCCTACAATGAGCAGTTCTTC
TRBV10-2	TRBJ2-7	TRBD2	NA	CASSGAGTIYEQYF	TGCGCCAGCAGTGGGGCTGGGACTATCTACGAGCAGTACTTC
TRBV4-2	TRBJ1-5	NA	many	CASSREQGQPQHF	TGTGCCAGCAGCCGGGAACAGGGCCAGCCCCAGCATTTT
TRBV3-1	TRBJ1-1	TRBD1	many	CASSQVSQGGDTEAFF	TGTGCCAGCAGCCAGGTCTCACAGGGGGGGGACACTGAAGCTTTCTTT
TRBV18	TRBJ1-1	NA	many	CASSPLFVSNTEAFF	TGTGCCAGCTCACCCCTATTTGTGTCCAACACTGAAGCTTTCTTT
TRBV2	TRBJ1-1	TRBD1	many	CASSGRGANTEAFF	TGTGCCAGCAGTGGCAGGGGGGCGAACACTGAAGCTTTCTTT
TRBV28	TRBJ1-3	NA	few	CASSLRPDPFGDTIYF	TGTGCCAGCAGTTTACGCCCCGACCCCTTTGGAGACACCATATATTTT
TRBV11-2	TRBJ2-2	NA	many	CASSFQSHTGELFF	TGTGCCAGCAGCTTCCAATCCCACACCGGGGAGCTGTTTTTT
TRBV19	TRBJ1-5	TRBD1	few	CATGTGGAHSNQPQHF	TGCGCCACCGGGACAGGGGGCGCCCATAGCAATCAGCCCCAGCATTTT
TRBV6-5	TRBJ2-2	NA	few	CASSYSAGAKTGELFF	TGTGCCAGCAGTTACTCAGCAGGGGCGAAAACCGGGGAGCTGTTTTTT
TRBV4-1	TRBJ1-5	TRBD1	NA	CASSLSPTQGLQPQHF	TGCGCCAGCAGCCTCTCACCCACACAGGGGCTTCAGCCCCAGCATTTT
TRBV20-1	TRBJ1-1	NA	NA	CSTGKPWLNAEAFF	TGCAGTACAGGGAAACCTTGGTTGAACGCTGAAGCTTTCTTT
TRBV11-2	TRBJ2-5	NA	few	CASSRGGPQETQYF	TGTGCCAGCAGCCGGGGCGGACCCCAAGAGACCCAGTACTTC
TRBV9	TRBJ1-1	NA	NA	CASSALGEAAFF	TGTGCCAGCAGCGCTCTGGGGGAAGCAGCTTTCTTT
TRBV20-1	TRBJ2-3	TRBD2	few	CSARMGLAADTQYF	TGCAGTGCTAGAATGGGACTAGCTGCAGATACGCAGTATTTT
TRBV14	TRBJ2-2	TRBD2	NA	CASARLAGSLNTGELFF	TGTGCCAGCGCCCGACTAGCGGGATCCTTGAACACCGGGGAGCTGTTTTTT
TRBV11-1	TRBJ2-1	NA	NA	CASSEHRGPYNEQFF	TGTGCCAGCAGCGAGCATAGAGGGCCCTACAATGAGCAGTTCTTC
TRBV2	TRBJ2-5	NA	few	CASSEPASAQETQYF	TGTGCCAGCAGTGAACCGGCGTCAGCCCAAGAGACCCAGTACTTC
TRBV28	TRBJ2-5	TRBD2	many	CASSLEGSGLQETQYF	TGTGCCAGCAGTTTAGAGGGTAGCGGGCTCCAAGAGACCCAGTACTTC
TRBV6-2/TRBV6-3	TRBJ2-7	TRBD2	many	CASSYSKSGTPYEQYF	TGTGCCAGCAGTTACTCGAAAAGCGGGACTCCATACGAGCAGTACTTC
TRBV7-9	TRBJ1-2	NA	many	CASSSPGRRVYGYTF	TGTGCCAGCAGCTCACCGGGGAGAAGGGTCTATGGCTACACCTTC